This is a list of T cell receptor beta chains from one sample in a study of blood T cell repertoires in COVID-19. The method was immunoSEQ multiplex PCR; TCRdb's version includes in-frame clones alone and lacks a portion of them. The data contain roughly 250,000 clones, roughly 84% of them seen just once; the ten biggest clones take up approximately 4%. The source material was peripheral blood. All receptors come from a woman in her thirties or forties with active or convalescent COVID-19. Each CDR3 is given with its conserved first and last residue. The order of the fields is V gene, J gene, CDR3 protein.

v_gene: TRBV28
j_gene: TRBJ1-1
CDR3aa: CASTPDGVKTEAFF

v_gene: TRBV29-1
j_gene: TRBJ1-1
CDR3aa: CSGRTGGTEAFF

v_gene: TRBV7-3
j_gene: TRBJ2-1
CDR3aa: CASSWDYNDNEQFF

v_gene: TRBV4-1
j_gene: TRBJ2-1
CDR3aa: CASSQDPGADEQFF

v_gene: TRBV19
j_gene: TRBJ1-5
CDR3aa: CASRGVSNQPQHF

v_gene: TRBV6-5
j_gene: TRBJ1-6
CDR3aa: CASSYKGNSPLHF

v_gene: TRBV11-3
j_gene: TRBJ2-7
CDR3aa: CASSLGESYEQYF

v_gene: TRBV2
j_gene: TRBJ1-5
CDR3aa: CASSEDTGGLLPQHF

v_gene: TRBV9
j_gene: TRBJ2-7
CDR3aa: CASSVGGLSYEQYF

v_gene: TRBV11-2
j_gene: TRBJ1-3
CDR3aa: CASSLDSSGNTIYF

v_gene: TRBV7-7
j_gene: TRBJ2-2
CDR3aa: CASSKKEDGELFF

v_gene: TRBV28
j_gene: TRBJ1-1
CDR3aa: CASRKRQGVVGMEAFF

v_gene: TRBV28
j_gene: TRBJ1-2
CDR3aa: CASRAQQGLYGYTF

v_gene: TRBV6-4
j_gene: TRBJ1-1
CDR3aa: CASSEWQGSMNTEAFF

v_gene: TRBV28
j_gene: TRBJ1-1
CDR3aa: CASSFNGRANTEAFF

v_gene: TRBV2
j_gene: TRBJ2-5
CDR3aa: CASSGLNSGGVQETQYF

v_gene: TRBV4-1
j_gene: TRBJ2-5
CDR3aa: CASSPRLAGGEQETQYF

v_gene: TRBV3-1/TRBV3-2
j_gene: TRBJ1-3
CDR3aa: CASSPTDSGNTIYF

v_gene: TRBV28
j_gene: TRBJ2-5
CDR3aa: CASRKELGEVTQYF

v_gene: TRBV30
j_gene: TRBJ1-5
CDR3aa: CACDRGGQPQHF

v_gene: TRBV28
j_gene: TRBJ1-6
CDR3aa: CASSSLDRRGSPLHF

v_gene: TRBV7-6
j_gene: TRBJ2-1
CDR3aa: CASSPAGWEQFF

v_gene: TRBV11-2
j_gene: TRBJ1-1
CDR3aa: CASSLLTGSNTEAFF

v_gene: TRBV11-2
j_gene: TRBJ2-7
CDR3aa: CASSFNTGVLNEQYF

v_gene: TRBV30
j_gene: TRBJ1-2
CDR3aa: CAWRVQGSGYGYTF

v_gene: TRBV3-1/TRBV3-2
j_gene: TRBJ1-3
CDR3aa: CASSPNRDSGNTIYF

v_gene: TRBV29-1
j_gene: TRBJ1-1
CDR3aa: CSSGGAGSGTEAFF

v_gene: TRBV7-3
j_gene: TRBJ2-3
CDR3aa: CASSPGTGALQQYF

v_gene: TRBV15
j_gene: TRBJ1-1
CDR3aa: CATAKLSRGFLYTEAFF

v_gene: TRBV5-1
j_gene: TRBJ2-1
CDR3aa: CASSHREVRLAGGIEQFF

v_gene: TRBV5-4
j_gene: TRBJ1-6
CDR3aa: CASSLAGQGNSPLHF

v_gene: TRBV3-1/TRBV3-2
j_gene: TRBJ2-2
CDR3aa: CASTFAGGELFF

v_gene: TRBV3-1/TRBV3-2
j_gene: TRBJ1-2
CDR3aa: CASSQDLTGGGYTF

v_gene: TRBV2
j_gene: TRBJ1-4
CDR3aa: CASAEDQGGNEKLFF

v_gene: TRBV12-3/TRBV12-4
j_gene: TRBJ1-2
CDR3aa: CASTARGWGGYTF

v_gene: TRBV7-9
j_gene: TRBJ1-6
CDR3aa: CASSLEGGSPLHF